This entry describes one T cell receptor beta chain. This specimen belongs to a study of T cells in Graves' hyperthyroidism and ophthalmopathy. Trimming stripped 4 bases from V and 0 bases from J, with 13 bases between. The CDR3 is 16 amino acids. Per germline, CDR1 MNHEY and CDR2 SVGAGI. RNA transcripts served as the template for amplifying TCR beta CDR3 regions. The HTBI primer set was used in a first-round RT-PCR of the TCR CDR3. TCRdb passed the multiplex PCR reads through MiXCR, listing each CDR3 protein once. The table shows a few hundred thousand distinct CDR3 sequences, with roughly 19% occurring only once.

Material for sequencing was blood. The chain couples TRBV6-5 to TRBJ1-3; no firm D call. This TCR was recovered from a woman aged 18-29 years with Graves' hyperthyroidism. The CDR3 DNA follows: TGTGCCAGCAGTTCCCCCCGGCTGCTCTCTGGAAACACCATATATTTT. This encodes CASSSPRLLSGNTIYF.